This T cell receptor (beta chain) originates from a study of blood T cell repertoires in COVID-19 (dated by TCRdb to 2020 to 2022). In the study overall: Collaborator samples came from the United States, Italy and Spain and covered acute and convalescent phases of COVID-19. A freely available public database, intended as a resource for researchers studying the immune response to SARS-CoV-2, is where the repertoires were released. Samples came from the ongoing ImmuneRACE study (first 160 participants) plus 1,254 subjects from 6 global collaborators. Where HLA class I and class II types were available, the types were taken from metadata supplied by the sample provider, not from assay-based typing. The sample metadata nearly always contained a de-identified subject ID, COVID-19 status, age in years and sex. The prospective study material was composed of cDNA or gDNA derived from T cells, B-cell-depleted T cells, or PBMCs. The dataset comprised deeply sampled blood TCRbeta repertoires from subjects exposed to, actively infected with, or recovered from COVID-19.

Overall study outcomes, separate from this receptor: The quantity of clinical and demographic metadata differed by source and by participant and was supplied without curation.

The collaborating institutions used their own protocols to collect whole blood in K2EDTA tubes. For TCRbeta analysis, collaborator samples were shipped as frozen whole blood, as isolated PBMCs, or as DNA extracted from either sample type. The CDR3 has 15 amino acids, counting the end cysteine and phenylalanine. The CDR3 DNA has 45 bases and is translated from base 1. V loses 7 bases of germline sequence and J loses 3 bases, and the interval between the two ends is 16 bases. In the germline V gene, CDR1 corresponds to MDHEN and CDR2 to SYDVKM. TCRbeta CDR3 regions were amplified from genomic DNA using the immunoSEQ Assay, a bias-controlled multiplex PCR. Under the source paper's analysis protocol: Nucleated cell counts per sample were estimated from amplification of reference gene primers within the assay. To quantify the absolute abundance of each unique TCRbeta CDR3 rearrangement, sequence reads were collapsed and filtered. For each sample, productive Simpson clonality was calculated as the square root of Simpson's diversity index over productive rearrangements. TCRdb mirrors the immuneACCESS table, restricted to in-frame sequences. Some clones are absent from its copies; in checked studies, under half trace to an unresolved V gene, and the reason for the others is unknown. The V and J calls and clone size are taken from that table; D and trimming were inferred from the DNA. The table for this sample lists roughly 72,000 clones; about nine tenths of them were counted only once. Around 2.6% of the sample is taken by the ten largest.

This clone was found once. Its specific antigen is unknown. One base away there is no much larger clone; base qualities are not given. Sequencing was done on a sample of peripheral blood. The V gene is TRBV28 and the J gene is TRBJ1-3; no D gene can be assigned with confidence. The source is a human donor in a cohort sampled during active COVID-19. Here the CDR3 is given as CASTQRREFGNTIYF. The sequenced DNA: TGTGCCAGCACCCAAAGGAGGGAATTTGGAAACACCATATATTTT.